The 14 T cell receptor beta chains below all came from one sample that was sequenced in a study of blood T cell repertoires in COVID-19 (dated by TCRdb to the early 2020s). Library preparation used the immunoSEQ multiplex PCR assay. Sourced from immuneACCESS, this table was stored by TCRdb with only in-frame sequences that have V and J called. A share of the clones is absent; for the studies checked, an unresolved V gene accounts for under half, and the remainder has no known explanation. This sample comprises 300,000 to 400,000 clones, about nine tenths of them detected only once. The top ten constitute about 6.7% of the sample. The sequenced material came from peripheral blood. The receptor source for this set is a woman in her seventies with COVID-19, enrolled during active disease.

The rearrangement links TRBV7-6 to TRBJ2-5; D ambiguous. The CDR3 loop spans 14 amino acids. CDR1 and CDR2 from the germline V gene are SGHVS and FNYEAQ. V was trimmed by 5 bases and J by 3 bases, leaving 13 bases between them. As DNA, the CDR3 is TGTGCCAGCAGCCCTAAACTCTCCGAAGAGACCCAGTACTTC. This codes for CASSPKLSEETQYF.

The J gene is TRBJ1-6, the V gene TRBV30, with D unclear. The CDR3 covers 13 residues. Per the germline V gene, CDR1 is GTSNPN and CDR2 is SVGIG (reference sequence). V dropped 1 base and J dropped 6 bases, with 7 bases sitting between them. The CDR3 region is CAWSEQSNSPLHF. The CDR3 DNA reads TGTGCCTGGAGTGAACAGTCTAATTCACCCCTCCACTTT.

The chain uses TRBV6-5 and TRBJ1-3; a possible D gene is TRBD1 (6 bases). CDR1 MNHEY and CDR2 SVGAGI come from the germline V gene. CDR3 length: 16 residues. The V end lost 0 bases, the J end lost 0 bases, and 9 bases lay between the germline ends. This chain's CDR3 is CASSYSVTGSGNTIYF. The CDR3 DNA is TGTGCCAGCAGTTACTCGGTGACAGGCTCTGGAAACACCATATATTTT.

The chain is built from TRBV29-1 and TRBJ2-7; TRBD1 agrees at 7 bases. In germline, CDR1 is SQVTM, CDR2 ANQGSEA. The trim removed 5 bases at V and 5 bases at J, leaving 9 bases unmatched. The CDR3 has 13 residues. The CDR3 loop reads CSVLQTGRNEQYF. In DNA, the CDR3 is TGCAGCGTTCTCCAGACAGGGCGGAACGAGCAGTACTTC.

The V gene is TRBV19, the J gene TRBJ1-5; weak D call: TRBD1 (6 bases). This CDR3 comprises 13 residues. The germline gives CDR1 LNHDA, CDR2 SQIVND (reference sequence). Between the trimmed V and J ends, which lost 5 bases and 6 bases, there was a span of 11 bases. CDR3 coding DNA: TGTGCCAGTAGTCCAGGGGCGGGTCAGCCCCAGCATTTT. This encodes CASSPGAGQPQHF.

The chain carries TRBV2 and TRBJ2-5; 11 bases are a match to TRBD1. After removal of 6 bases from V and 5 bases from J, the junction contained 8 bases not matched to a gene. Germline V gene data show CDR1 as SNHLY and CDR2 as FYNNEI. This CDR3 has 15 amino acids. The CDR3 protein is CASRQRTGGRETQYF. CDR3 in DNA: TGTGCCAGCAGGCAACGGACAGGGGGCCGCGAGACCCAGTACTTC.

This clone is a singleton in its sample. The chain has TRBV21-1 and TRBJ1-5; the tabulated D call, TRBD1, remains unverified against the DNA. TRBV21-1 is noted as a pseudogene. The CDR3 length is 18 residues. The CDR3 spells CASSKARSGTGGDQPQHF. The DNA of the CDR3 is TGTGCCAGCAGCAAAGCCCGATCCGGGACAGGGGGCGATCAGCCCCAGCATTTT.

V is TRBV9 and J is TRBJ2-1; D is ambiguous. The CDR3 has 14 residues. CDR1 and CDR2 from the germline V gene are SGDLS and YYNGEE. Deletions cut 0 bases from V and 6 bases from J, with 10 bases between. CDR3 nucleotides: TGTGCCAGCAGCGTAGACAGCAACGCCAATGAGCAGTTCTTC. Its protein is CASSVDSNANEQFF.

The chain's CDR3 is CASSVRQGYGYTF. Here the CDR3 DNA reads TGTGCCAGTAGTGTGAGACAGGGCTATGGCTACACCTTC. This sequence joins TRBV19 and TRBJ1-2, with 7 bases fitting TRBD1. The CDR3 loop spans 13 amino acids. Germline V CDR1 and CDR2: LNHDA, SQIVND (reference sequence). Trimming took 5 bases from V and 4 from J; bases not matched to a gene: 4.

This CDR3 reads CASSLLGQDLRDGYTF. The CDR3 nucleotides read TGTGCCAGCAGTTTATTGGGACAGGACCTCCGTGATGGCTACACCTTC. The chain combines TRBV27 with TRBJ1-2; 8 bases line up with TRBD1. The V and J ends lost 1 base and 6 bases, in that order; junction bases with no gene match: 10. The germline gives CDR1 MNHEY, CDR2 SMNVEV (reference sequence). The CDR3 loop spans 16 amino acids.

V gene TRBV6-2 or TRBV6-3 combines with J gene TRBJ2-1, with 7 bases aligning to TRBD1. V lost 5 bases and J lost 10; bases outside the gene matches: 8. Germline-derived CDR1 and CDR2 are MNHEY and SVGEGT. CDR3 length: 13 amino acids. CDR3 sequence (DNA): TGTGCCAGCAGTCTGACAGGGATTGAAGAGCAGTTCTTC. This encodes CASSLTGIEEQFF.

V and J are TRBV7-2 and TRBJ1-2, with a weak D call TRBD1 (6 bases). V gave up 5 bases and J gave up 4 bases, with 17 bases separating them. CDR3 length: 15 residues. Germline V gives CDR1 SGHTA, CDR2 FQGNSA. Here the CDR3 reads CASSPARQAIYGYTF. CDR3 in DNA: TGTGCCAGCAGCCCGGCCAGACAGGCTATCTATGGCTACACCTTC.

V usage is TRBV20-1 and J usage is TRBJ2-3; D not certain. Germline V gene data show CDR1 as DFQATT and CDR2 as SNEGSKA (reference sequence). The germline V and J ends were trimmed by 3 bases and 2 bases, with 9 bases remaining between them. CDR3 size: 13 residues. CDR3 sequence: CSASYASTDTQYF. CDR3 coding DNA: TGCAGTGCTAGTTATGCGTCCACAGATACGCAGTATTTT.

The rearrangement joins TRBV12-5 to TRBJ1-1; D is possibly TRBD1 (5 bases). V gave up 6 bases and J gave up 3 bases, with 8 bases separating them. Germline V gene data show CDR1 as LGHNT and CDR2 as FRNRAP. The CDR3 is 12 residues long. CDR3 coding DNA: TGTGCTAGTGGGAGACAGTACACTGAAGCTTTCTTT. Encoded protein: CASGRQYTEAFF.